The rows below give T cell receptor beta chains drawn from one sample of a study of identical twins. MiXCR, applied by TCRdb to the 5' RACE reads, yields one record per CDR3 protein. The sample holds around 480,000 distinct CDR3 sequences, 12% to 15% seen once. The sample was also linked to a second study, of yellow fever vaccine responses in identical twins.

The sequenced sample was CD4+ T cells sorted from blood. All receptors come from a woman between 18 and 29 years old in good health. Each CDR3 is given with its conserved first and last residue. D genes are given only for firm matches. Clone sizes are given selectively: once, few, many, or a class where the clone is expanded.

V	J	size	D	CDR3	DNA
TRBV6-1	TRBJ2-1	.	TRBD2	CATGLAGASNEQFF	TGTGCCACCGGACTAGCGGGGGCTTCGAATGAGCAGTTCTTC
TRBV20-1	TRBJ1-2	many	TRBD1	CSAEQGDYGYTF	TGCAGTGCTGAACAGGGGGACTATGGCTACACCTTC
TRBV4-2	TRBJ2-1	.	.	CASSQGLSINEQFF	TGTGCCAGCAGCCAAGGCCTATCCATCAATGAGCAGTTCTTC
TRBV12-3/TRBV12-4	TRBJ2-3	once	.	CACSQRTAPWVGADTQYF	TGTGCCTGCAGTCAGAGGACAGCCCCCTGGGTTGGCGCAGATACGCAGTATTTT
TRBV7-2	TRBJ2-7	few	.	CASSFRLSSVIYEQYF	TGTGCCAGCAGCTTCCGACTATCTAGCGTAATCTACGAGCAGTACTTC
TRBV11-3	TRBJ2-5	.	TRBD1	CASSHGDRDMKTQYF	TGTGCCAGCAGCCATGGGGACAGGGATATGAAGACCCAGTACTTC
TRBV24-1	TRBJ2-1	many	TRBD2	CATSAPGEGSFYNEQFF	TGTGCCACCAGTGCCCCCGGGGAGGGCTCCTTTTACAATGAGCAGTTCTTC
TRBV18	TRBJ1-6	few	.	CASSPGAGNSPLHF	TGTGCCAGCTCCCCGGGCGCAGGGAATTCACCCCTCCACTTT
TRBV29-1	TRBJ2-7	many	TRBD1	CSVQGTAISYEQYF	TGCAGCGTTCAGGGGACAGCTATCTCCTACGAGCAGTACTTC
TRBV5-1	TRBJ2-6	many	.	CASSYTFGGANVLTF	.
TRBV9	TRBJ2-5	few	.	CASSRRTGTIAETQYF	TGTGCCAGCAGCAGACGGACCGGGACAATCGCGGAGACCCAGTACTTC
TRBV5-6	TRBJ2-5	.	.	CASSLVNRNSLETQYF	TGTGCCAGCAGCTTGGTTAACAGGAACTCGTTGGAGACCCAGTACTTC
TRBV6-1	TRBJ2-1	few	.	CASRPHRLGGQFF	TGTGCCAGCAGACCCCATAGACTAGGGGGGCAGTTCTTC
TRBV6-5	TRBJ2-1	few	TRBD2	CASSYFPSGGSYNEQFF	TGTGCCAGCAGTTACTTTCCTAGCGGGGGGTCCTACAATGAGCAGTTCTTC
TRBV3-1	TRBJ1-4	.	.	CASSQEGNEVEKLFF	TGTGCCAGCAGCCAAGAAGGGAACGAGGTTGAAAAACTGTTTTTT
TRBV6-2/TRBV6-3	TRBJ2-2	few	.	CASSYDGVGTGELFF	TGTGCCAGCAGTTATGATGGAGTGGGGACCGGGGAGCTGTTTTTT
TRBV29-1	TRBJ2-1	.	.	CSVERGSGEQFF	TGCAGCGTTGAAAGGGGGTCCGGTGAGCAGTTCTTC
TRBV6-6	TRBJ2-1	.	.	CASSYSLVNEQFF	TGTGCCAGCAGTTACTCGCTGGTTAATGAGCAGTTCTTC
TRBV20-1	TRBJ2-1	.	TRBD2	CSVGREPHNEQFF	TGCAGTGTTGGGCGGGAGCCTCACAATGAGCAGTTCTTC
TRBV11-2	TRBJ2-2	few	TRBD2	CASRSPLAGGYRTGELFF	TGTGCCAGCAGGTCACCTCTAGCGGGGGGGTATCGGACCGGGGAGCTGTTTTTT
TRBV24-1	TRBJ2-5	.	TRBD2	CATSSPSGFQETQYF	TGTGCCACCAGTTCGCCTAGCGGGTTCCAAGAGACCCAGTACTTC
TRBV27	TRBJ2-4	few	.	CASRSTRGANIQYF	TGTGCCAGCAGGAGTACCAGGGGGGCCAACATTCAGTACTTC
TRBV4-3	TRBJ2-1	.	TRBD2	CASSQDPGLAYNEQFF	TGCGCCAGCAGCCAAGATCCGGGACTAGCCTACAATGAGCAGTTCTTC
TRBV10-3	TRBJ2-2	.	TRBD2	CAIGGEGRGGELFF	TGTGCCATCGGGGGGGAGGGCCGAGGCGGGGAGCTGTTTTTT
TRBV5-1	TRBJ2-4	.	.	CASSLDLQGDRYF	TGCGCCAGCAGCTTGGACCTACAGGGAGACAGGTACTTC
TRBV12-3/TRBV12-4	TRBJ2-7	.	TRBD1	CASSPSTGPYEQYF	TGTGCCAGCAGTCCCTCGACAGGGCCCTACGAGCAGTACTTC
TRBV20-1	TRBJ2-1	.	TRBD2	CSARGTKRDEQFF	TGCAGTGCTCGCGGGACTAAGAGGGATGAGCAGTTCTTC
TRBV6-2/TRBV6-3	TRBJ2-1	few	.	CASSYSGGLEQFF	TGTGCCAGCAGTTACTCGGGGGGGCTCGAGCAGTTCTTC
TRBV7-2	TRBJ2-5	.	TRBD2	CASSLGGGAQETQYF	TGTGCCAGCAGCTTAGGCGGGGGGGCCCAAGAGACCCAGTACTTC
TRBV5-1	TRBJ2-6	few	TRBD1	CASGGQTGANVLTF	TGCGCCAGCGGGGGACAGACTGGGGCCAACGTCCTGACTTTC
TRBV29-1	TRBJ2-1	few	.	CSVEDSGRVEQFF	TGCAGCGTTGAAGATTCGGGGCGGGTCGAGCAGTTCTTC
TRBV7-2	TRBJ2-7	.	TRBD2	CASSSSGGAGEQYF	TGTGCCAGCAGCTCTAGCGGGGGGGCGGGCGAGCAGTACTTC
TRBV5-1	TRBJ2-3	.	TRBD2	CASSSRTSGWDTQYF	TGCGCCAGCAGCTCCCGGACTAGCGGATGGGATACGCAGTATTTT